This entry concerns a single T cell receptor (beta chain). Its target antigen remains unknown. There are no base qualities to consult, and no much larger clone falls within one base. The data derive from a study of blood T cells in healthy people across ages (dated by TCRdb to the mid-2010s). Turning to the overall study: In model experiments, template switching captured roughly one uniquely barcoded TCR beta cDNA molecule for every two T cells. Using deep sequencing normalized with unique cDNA molecular identifiers, the study measured how TCR beta repertoire diversity changes with age. Donors were grouped into four age groups: young (average approximately 15 years), middle-aged (over 35), aged (around 60) and long-lived (around 80). Two additional independent replicas of 1 million unique cDNA reads from the same blood draw were analyzed for two donors (one aged 18 to 30 and one aged 80 or older). What the authors observed across the whole study: Compared with the aged group, the long-lived group had more naive CD4+ T cells, fewer expanded clones and increased TCR diversity, a pattern suggesting age selection. The CMV infection status of donors was not known, potentially confounding age-related changes in expanded clonotypes. Estimates of total diversity based on one million sequenced T cells were considered lower bounds and underestimates. Observed TCR beta diversity correlated strongly with the percentage of naive T cells measured by flow cytometry. As age increased, observed TCR beta diversity per million T cells dropped in a roughly linear way, and a significant reduction was already evident by age about 40. Since profiling was done on bulk unsorted PBMCs, naive and antigen-experienced compartments could not be conclusively compared.

The approximately 40 donors, aged about 6 to 95 years, were systemically healthy Caucasian individuals from Russia. Each donor gave about 11 milliliters of peripheral blood, drawn into EDTA-treated Vacutainer tubes. Ficoll-Paque density-gradient centrifugation was used to isolate PBMCs, with at least 7 million per sample. Total RNA, at least 6 micrograms per sample, was extracted from PBMCs with Trizol reagent. The percentages of naive CD45RAhigh/CD27high T cells were determined by flow cytometry on a PBMC aliquot from every donor. The CDR3 numbers 15 residues from cysteine through phenylalanine. Only the CDR3 region is kept as DNA, spanning 45 bases read in frame from base 1. V lost 3 bases and J lost 2 bases, and the count of bases not matched to a germline gene is 5. CDR1 SGHAT and CDR2 FQNNGV are derived from the germline V gene. The method was 5' RACE. The sequencer listed for this sample is Illumina HiSeq 2500. The second PCR ran for roughly 7 to 12 cycles and used a J-beta primer mix along with a sample-barcoded 5' primer. Each TCR beta cDNA molecule received a unique molecular identifier from a template-switch 5' adaptor carrying 12 random nucleotides. Each sample yielded at least 2.5 million CDR3-containing paired-end reads. The Mint cDNA synthesis kit, primed by a TRBC-specific oligonucleotide, was used to synthesize first-strand cDNA from all RNA. All cDNA was treated with uracil-DNA glycosylase and then went through a first 18-cycle PCR with the universal primers M1SS and BC2_uni_R. As for the authors' bioinformatics: For normalization, 1 million high-quality reads, each with a distinct molecular identifier, were randomly selected from each sample. Reads sharing molecular identifiers were discarded rather than binned into consensus sequences. MiTCR, set to a Q25 quality threshold and the strictest error-elimination algorithm, was used for CDR3 identification, clonotype clustering and error correction. A nonparametric unseen species model with Euler transformation was used to estimate a lower bound on total TCR beta diversity. TCRdb reran the public reads through fastp at Q25 and MiXCR, keeping productive beta chains. Rows are combined by CDR3 protein, so each entry shows the most common genes and DNA. These V and J calls derive from TCRdb rather than the authors' analysis. The sample table holds around 800,000 distinct CDR3 sequences, of which approximately 24% were seen once. Jointly, the top ten make up roughly 3.1% of the sample.

These data were also reused for a study on T cells of mothers and their children. As noted in the second study: Nine systemically healthy Caucasian individuals, comprising three mothers and their six children, were included as donors. cDNA synthesis consumed the entire amount of extracted RNA, loaded at around 1.5 ug RNA in each 15 ul reaction. In the second PCR, the M1S primer added sample barcodes and 2-4 random nucleotides. More than 8 million TCR beta CDR3 reads were obtained from each mother, and roughly 3 million reads were obtained from each child. Thymic selection similarly shapes TCR recombination output in related and unrelated pairs, with minor effect from inherited differences. Normalized repertoire overlap in related mother-child pairs was always slightly higher than in unrelated mother-child pairs, but the difference was never significant. No persistent microchimeric T cell clones were detected, at a sensitivity of around 97 clones per million clonotypes. In the study, deep NGS was used to compare the TCR beta repertoires of mothers and children, and features distinguishing related mother-child pairs from unrelated individuals were sought. Mothers averaged roughly 40 +/- 4 years of age and children averaged approximately 12 +/- 4 years. After adapters were ligated using NEBNext reagents, the libraries underwent 100+100 nt paired-end sequencing on an Illumina HiSeq 2000. To prevent cross-contamination, the mother and child libraries were prepared one month apart and sequenced in separate runs. For each donor, between about 450,000 and 2,300,000 distinct TCR beta clonotypes were identified. Naive TCR beta clonotypes were estimated from low-frequency clonotypes matched to each donor's FACS-determined naive share, without sorting.

The sequencing input was blood. The chain is assembled from TRBV11-2 and TRBJ2-7, with 9 bases aligning to TRBD2. This TCR derives from a boy aged 5-17 years in good health. DNA sequence: TGTGCCAGCAGCTTTTCGCGGGGGGGCCCCTACGAGCAGTACTTC. Translated, this is CASSFSRGGPYEQYF.